Shown below are 14 T cell receptor beta chains from a single sample sequenced in a study of cytomegalovirus exposure and HLA in healthy donors. PCR was performed using 60 Vbeta and 13 Jbeta primers. Assay: immunoSEQ multiplex PCR; the TCRdb copy retains only in-frame clones and omits some. The table has 150,000 to 200,000 clones, 75% to 90% seen once; the top ten hold around 2%. The sample was PBMCs. The origin of the receptors is a human donor in good health.

V and J are TRBV5-1 and TRBJ2-1; 13 bases are shared with TRBD2. This CDR3 has 15 residues. With 4 bases clipped from V and 7 bases from J, the junction kept 5 bases outside the gene matches. Per the germline V gene, CDR1 is SGHRS and CDR2 is YFSETQ. The CDR3 region is CASSKGTSGENEQFF. Here the CDR3 DNA reads TGCGCCAGCAGCAAGGGGACTAGCGGGGAAAATGAGCAGTTCTTC.

The chain couples TRBV6-6 to TRBJ1-6; 7 bases match TRBD1. V shed 3 bases, J shed 8 bases, and the junction held 4 bases outside the gene matches. The germline CDR1 and CDR2 sequences are MNHNY and SVGAGI (reference sequence). This CDR3 contains 14 residues. The CDR3 loop reads CASSYTGDDSPLHF. CDR3 bases: TGTGCCAGCAGTTATACAGGGGATGATTCACCCCTCCACTTT.

The chain is built from TRBV19 and TRBJ2-7, with 7 bases fitting TRBD1. Per germline, CDR1 LNHDA and CDR2 SQIVND (reference sequence). With V trimmed by 6 bases and J by 10 bases, 6 bases remained unmatched. CDR3 length: 11 residues. The CDR3 sequence: CASSSRDSQYF. In DNA form, the CDR3 reads TGTGCCAGTAGCAGCCGGGACAGCCAGTACTTC.

The chain uses TRBV10-1 and TRBJ2-2; a possible D gene is TRBD2 (5 bases). V was clipped by 2 bases and J by 4 bases, with 8 bases between them. Germline lookup yields CDR1 WNHNN and CDR2 SYGVQD (reference sequence). CDR3 length: 14 amino acids. For the CDR3, the DNA is TGCGCCAGCAGTGAGGAGCGGTTCACCGGGGAGCTGTTTTTT. It translates to CASSEERFTGELFF.

The chain has TRBV15 and TRBJ1-1, with D uncertain. CDR1 is LNHNV and CDR2 is YYDKDF in the germline V gene (reference sequence). Trimming removed 3 bases from V and 5 bases from J, with 10 bases in between. CDR3 length: 13 residues. The CDR3 region has the DNA TGTGCCACCAGCAGGAACCCCGGGACTGAAGCTTTCTTT. This gives the protein CATSRNPGTEAFF.

The chain links TRBV6-5 to TRBJ2-7, with 11 bases matching TRBD1. The germline gives CDR1 MNHEY, CDR2 SVGAGI. V lost 4 bases, J lost 5 bases, and 4 bases stayed unmatched. The CDR3 covers 14 residues. The DNA of the CDR3 is TGTGCCAGCAGTTTACGGACAGGGGGCCACGAGCAGTACTTC. This translates into CASSLRTGGHEQYF.

This clone was counted a single time. The chain recombines TRBV15 with TRBJ2-7; 12 positions match TRBD1. J gave up 6 bases and V 1 base, and 4 bases lay outside the gene matches. The CDR3 contains 15 residues. Germline values: CDR1 LNHNV, CDR2 YYDKDF (reference sequence). CDR3 bases: TGTGCCACCAGCAGAGCCGGGACAGGGGGCTTCGAGCAGTACTTC. It yields the protein CATSRAGTGGFEQYF.

The chain is built from TRBV11-3 and TRBJ2-3; weak D call: TRBD1 (6 bases). CDR3 size: 16 residues. Trimming stripped 5 bases from V and 0 bases from J, with 15 bases between. Germline loops: CDR1 SGHNT, CDR2 YENEEA. CDR3 sequence reads: CASSIRRQASTDTQYF. The CDR3 DNA reads TGTGCCAGCAGCATCCGCCGACAGGCTAGCACAGATACGCAGTATTTT.

The chain couples TRBV7-2 to TRBJ2-1; TRBD2 matches 9 bases. V dropped 1 base and J dropped 6; count of bases not matched to a gene: 10. The CDR3 extends over 17 amino acids. CDR1 SGHTA and CDR2 FQGNSA come from the germline V gene. The CDR3 bases are TGTGCCAGCAGCTTAGTAAGGGGCGGGGGGGCCGGCAATGAGCAGTTCTTC. This sequence encodes CASSLVRGGGAGNEQFF.

The chain recombines TRBV19 with TRBJ2-1; 9 bases fit TRBD1. Per the germline V gene, CDR1 is LNHDA and CDR2 is SQIVND (reference sequence). The CDR3 covers 17 residues. Trimming removed 1 base from V and 4 bases from J; junction bases left unmatched: 8. As DNA, the CDR3 is TGTGCCAGTAGTATAGTTCTCACGACAGGGGGATACAATGAGCAGTTCTTC. This encodes CASSIVLTTGGYNEQFF.

V gene TRBV5-4 combines with J gene TRBJ2-5; maybe TRBD1 (5 bases). The J call is doubtful: the DNA matches TRBJ2-7 better. Germline V gives CDR1 SGHNT, CDR2 YYREEE (reference sequence). The CDR3 consists of 12 residues. The CDR3 loop reads CASSLSQGEQYF. DNA of the CDR3: TGTGCCAGCAGCTTGTCTCAGGGCGAGCAGTACTTC.

This chain connects TRBV4-3 to TRBJ2-1, with 8 positions matching TRBD2. The CDR3 consists of 13 residues. The trim removed 7 bases at V and 6 bases at J, leaving 5 bases unmatched. The germline V gene encodes CDR1 LGHNA and CDR2 YSLEER. The CDR3 sequence: CASTGGPGNEQFF. CDR3 nucleotides: TGCGCCAGCACGGGGGGGCCTGGCAATGAGCAGTTCTTC.

This clone occurred a few times. The CDR3 sequence is CASSQDWRGRGRFETQYF. The CDR3 DNA is TGCGCCAGCAGCCAAGATTGGAGGGGCAGGGGGCGGTTTGAGACCCAGTACTTC. The chain couples TRBV4-1 to TRBJ2-5, with 8 bases aligning to TRBD1. Germline CDR1 is MGHRA and CDR2 is YSYEKL. The CDR3 covers 18 residues. The junction had 14 bases not matched to a gene; V was cut back by 0 bases and J by 5 bases.

The rearrangement joins TRBV7-9 to TRBJ2-2; a possible D gene is TRBD1 (5 bases). Germline V gives CDR1 SEHNR, CDR2 FQNEAQ (reference sequence). The CDR3 sequence is 15 residues long. Trimming left V 5 bases short and J 4 bases short, with 14 bases between. CDR3 region: CASSPKGVVTGELFF. The CDR3 bases are TGTGCCAGCAGCCCTAAAGGGGTGGTCACCGGGGAGCTGTTTTTT.